The T cell receptor (beta chain) described here comes from a study of blood T cell repertoires in COVID-19. This clone is a singleton in its sample. TCRdb keeps only in-frame clones here, not all; method: immunoSEQ multiplex PCR. The sample carries approximately 280,000 clones, 84% recorded once. There are 19 residues in the CDR3. The rearrangement joins TRBV21-1 to TRBJ2-2; TRBD2 is the table's D call, not checked against the DNA. TRBV21-1 corresponds to a pseudogene. Input material: peripheral blood. The origin of this receptor is a human donor with COVID-19, enrolled during active disease. The donor label of this sample is uncertain. CDR3: CASSKGVSGRAPGSGELFF. Written as DNA, the CDR3 is TGTGCCAGCAGCAAAGGGGTTAGCGGGAGGGCCCCAGGATCCGGGGAGCTGTTTTTT.